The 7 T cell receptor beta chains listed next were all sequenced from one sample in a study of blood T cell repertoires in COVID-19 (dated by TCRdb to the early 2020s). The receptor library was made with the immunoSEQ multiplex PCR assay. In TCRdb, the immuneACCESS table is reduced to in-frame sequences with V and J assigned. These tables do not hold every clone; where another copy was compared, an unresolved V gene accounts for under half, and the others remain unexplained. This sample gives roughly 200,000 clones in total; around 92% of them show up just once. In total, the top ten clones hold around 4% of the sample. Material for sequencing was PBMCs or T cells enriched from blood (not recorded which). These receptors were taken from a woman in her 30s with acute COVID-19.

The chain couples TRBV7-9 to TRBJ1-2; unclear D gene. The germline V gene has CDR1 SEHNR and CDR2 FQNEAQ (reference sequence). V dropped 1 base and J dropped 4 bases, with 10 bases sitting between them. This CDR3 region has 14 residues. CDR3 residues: CASSLGAVPYGYTF. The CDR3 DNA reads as TGTGCCAGCAGCTTAGGGGCAGTTCCCTATGGCTACACCTTC.

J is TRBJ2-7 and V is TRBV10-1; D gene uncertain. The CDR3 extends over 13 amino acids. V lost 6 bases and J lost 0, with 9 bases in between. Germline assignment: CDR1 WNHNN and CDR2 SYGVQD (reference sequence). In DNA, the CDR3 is TGCGCCAGCAGCCCCGGGTTCTCCTACGAGCAGTACTTC. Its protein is CASSPGFSYEQYF.

As DNA, the CDR3 is TGTGCCAGCAGCCGACGAGACCAGCGGGGGGGATATGAGCAGTTCTTC. It specifies CASSRRDQRGGYEQFF. J is TRBJ2-1 and V is TRBV11-3, with 10 bases lining up with TRBD2. Germline loops: CDR1 SGHNT, CDR2 YENEEA. The length of the CDR3 is 16 residues. The J segment lost 8 bases and the V segment lost 5 bases, leaving 12 bases of the junction unmatched.

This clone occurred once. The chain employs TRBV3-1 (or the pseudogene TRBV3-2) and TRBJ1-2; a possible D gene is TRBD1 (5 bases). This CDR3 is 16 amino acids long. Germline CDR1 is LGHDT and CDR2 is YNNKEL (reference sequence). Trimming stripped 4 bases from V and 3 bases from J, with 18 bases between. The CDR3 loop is CASSPPLGGLYYGYTF. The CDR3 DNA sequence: TGTGCCAGCAGCCCCCCGTTGGGGGGACTGTACTATGGCTACACCTTC.

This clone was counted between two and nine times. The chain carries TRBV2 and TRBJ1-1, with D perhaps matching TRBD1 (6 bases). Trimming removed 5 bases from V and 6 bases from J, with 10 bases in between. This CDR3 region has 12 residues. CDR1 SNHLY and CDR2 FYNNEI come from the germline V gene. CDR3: CASSFRGPEAFF. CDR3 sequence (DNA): TGTGCCAGCAGTTTCAGGGGACCTGAAGCTTTCTTT.

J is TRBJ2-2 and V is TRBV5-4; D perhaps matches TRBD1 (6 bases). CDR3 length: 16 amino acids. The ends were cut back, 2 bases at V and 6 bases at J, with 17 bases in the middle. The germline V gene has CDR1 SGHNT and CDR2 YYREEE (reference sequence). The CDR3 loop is CASSFGSRGRSGELFF. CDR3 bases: TGTGCCAGCAGCTTCGGTAGCAGGGGACGGTCCGGGGAGCTGTTTTTT.

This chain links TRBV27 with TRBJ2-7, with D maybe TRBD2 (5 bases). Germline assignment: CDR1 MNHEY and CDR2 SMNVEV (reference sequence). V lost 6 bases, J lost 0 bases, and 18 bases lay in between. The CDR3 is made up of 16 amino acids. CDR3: CASRHLHSDFSYEQYF. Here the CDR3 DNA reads TGTGCCAGCAGACATCTTCATTCGGACTTCTCCTACGAGCAGTACTTC.